Listed below are T cell receptor beta chains from one sample, sequenced in a study of cytomegalovirus exposure and HLA in healthy donors. Measured with immunoSEQ multiplex PCR; TCRdb has only the in-frame clones, and not every one. The data show about 78,000 clones, and the top ten clones hold 7.5%. The sample consisted of PBMCs. The receptors derive from a female donor in good health and CMV-seropositive. The CDR3 runs from the conserved cysteine through the conserved F or W. A D gene is named only where the DNA matches it firmly.

NA	TRBV29-1	TRBJ1-4	CSAVEGTNEKLFF	TGCAGCGCGGTGGAGGGGACTAATGAAAAACTGTTTTTT
NA	TRBV6-1	TRBJ1-1	CASSGDSNTEAFF	TGTGCCAGCAGTGGTGACTCGAACACTGAAGCTTTCTTT
NA	TRBV7-9	TRBJ2-7	CASSLASGANEQYF	TGTGCCAGCAGCTTAGCTTCAGGGGCGAACGAGCAGTACTTC
NA	TRBV2	TRBJ1-5	CASSAEQHSNQPQHF	TGTGCCAGCAGTGCTGAACAGCATAGCAATCAGCCCCAGCATTTT
NA	TRBV11-3	TRBJ1-5	CASSLIGGFSNQPQHF	TGTGCCAGCAGCTTAATAGGGGGATTTAGCAATCAGCCCCAGCATTTT
NA	TRBV1	TRBJ2-5	CTSSQKFPGTQYF	TGCACCAGCAGCCAGAAGTTCCCCGGGACCCAGTACTTC
TRBD2	TRBV27	TRBJ2-5	CASSLGTSGTSGRIYETQYF	TGTGCCAGCAGTTTAGGGACCTCCGGGACTAGCGGGAGGATTTATGAGACCCAGTACTTC
TRBD2	TRBV7-8	TRBJ2-3	CASSLDDPGLAGAGDTQYF	TGTGCCAGCAGCTTAGACGATCCGGGACTAGCGGGGGCAGGGGATACGCAGTATTTT
TRBD2	TRBV7-2	TRBJ2-2	CASSSQRGSTGELFF	TGTGCCAGCAGCTCCCAGCGGGGGAGCACCGGGGAGCTGTTTTTT
TRBD2	TRBV10-2	TRBJ2-1	CASSELGGPGEQFF	TGCGCCAGCAGTGAGCTGGGAGGGCCGGGCGAGCAGTTCTTC
NA	TRBV19	TRBJ2-7	CASSIPGDKTYEQYF	TGTGCCAGTAGTATACCGGGAGACAAAACCTACGAGCAGTACTTC
TRBD1	TRBV2	TRBJ1-5	CASSLNAGTGKLQPQHF	TGTGCCAGCAGCCTCAACGCCGGGACAGGGAAACTGCAGCCCCAGCATTTT
NA	TRBV18	TRBJ1-5	CASSPPGTDIYQPQHF	TGTGCCAGCTCACCCCCGGGCACGGACATTTATCAGCCCCAGCATTTT
NA	TRBV18	TRBJ1-2	CASSPSSGTHGYTF	TGTGCCAGCTCACCATCCTCGGGGACTCATGGCTACACCTTC
NA	TRBV4-3	TRBJ2-7	CASSQEGTPTYEQYF	TGCGCCAGCAGCCAAGAAGGGACACCTACCTACGAGCAGTACTTC
NA	TRBV6-5	TRBJ2-5	CASSYGWRETQYF	TGTGCCAGCAGTTACGGGTGGAGGGAGACCCAGTACTTC
NA	TRBV7-2	TRBJ1-4	CASSDAVEKLFF	TGTGCCAGCAGCGACGCGGTTGAAAAACTGTTTTTT
NA	TRBV23-1	TRBJ2-5	CASSRRGQFETQYF	TGCGCCAGCAGTCGAAGGGGACAATTCGAGACCCAGTACTTC
TRBD1	TRBV6-6	TRBJ1-1	CASSTTGDTEAFF	TGTGCCAGCAGTACCACAGGGGATACTGAAGCTTTCTTT
TRBD1	TRBV18	TRBJ2-1	CASSPPFGGTGTVNEQFF	TGTGCCAGCTCACCACCCTTTGGCGGGACAGGGACGGTCAATGAGCAGTTCTTC
TRBD2	TRBV7-2	TRBJ2-3	CASSPAGGSGRAYTQYF	TGTGCCAGCAGCCCGGCGGGGGGGAGCGGGCGTGCCTATACGCAGTATTTT
NA	TRBV18	TRBJ1-5	CASSPGGKQPQHF	TGTGCCAGCTCACCAGGGGGCAAGCAGCCCCAGCATTTT
NA	TRBV5-4	TRBJ1-1	CASSSQGATEAFF	TGTGCCAGCAGCTCCCAAGGGGCCACTGAAGCTTTCTTT
TRBD2	TRBV9	TRBJ2-1	CASSVLAGVGEQFF	TGTGCCAGCAGCGTACTAGCGGGAGTGGGTGAGCAGTTCTTC
NA	TRBV19	TRBJ2-7	CASSLVGLQYEQYF	TGTGCCAGTAGCCTTGTGGGACTCCAATACGAGCAGTACTTC
NA	TRBV29-1	TRBJ2-3	CSVGVSLGDTQYF	TGCAGCGTTGGAGTCAGCCTCGGGGATACGCAGTATTTT
NA	TRBV7-2	TRBJ1-5	CASSPQGLPDQPQHF	TGTGCCAGCAGCCCCCAGGGACTCCCGGATCAGCCCCAGCATTTT
TRBD1	TRBV2	TRBJ2-3	CAGKGQARDTQYF	TGTGCCGGCAAGGGACAGGCCCGGGATACGCAGTATTTT
NA	TRBV19	TRBJ1-2	CASRPGQLGLYYTF	TGTGCCAGTAGGCCAGGACAGCTCGGGCTTTATTACACCTTC